Following are 25 T cell receptor delta chains from one sample sequenced in a study of gamma delta lymphoproliferative disorders and STAT genes. TCRdb repeated clone calling on the multiplex PCR reads with CATT. The table lists about 1,300 delta-chain clones, approximately 1.5% of them singletons. Genomic DNA from isolated PBMCs served as the sequencing template. Material: blood. Receptors were obtained from a human donor in good health.

As for this clone: Translating this DNA gives a protein that differs at residue 6 from the TCRdb one, which belongs to a much larger clone; a read error is likely, and the protein shown is this translation. The CDR3 is CALLALLYPPGGHGVSYTDKLIF. CDR3 sequence (DNA): TGTGCTCTGTTGGCCCTCCTTTATCCCCCTGGGGGTCACGGGGTCTCCTACACCGATAAACTCATCTTT. The V and J genes are TRDV1 and TRDJ1; 7 positions agree with TRDD3. V gave up 9 bases and J gave up 0 bases; unmatched junction bases: 34. This CDR3 spans 23 amino acids. Germline CDR1 and CDR2: TSWWSYY and QGS.

Remarks on this clone: The protein held in TCRdb is that of a much larger clone and does not match this DNA's translation at residue 14, likely because of a read error; the protein shown is translated from the DNA. The chain is built from TRAV38-2/DV8 and TRDJ1; TRDD3 is a possible D gene (5 bases). The CDR3 totals 16 residues. Germline values: CDR1 TSESDYY, CDR2 QEAYKQQN. The CDR3 sequence: CAFEYEEGSTTDKFIF. CDR3 bases: TGTGCTTTCGAGTACGAAGAGGGGAGCACCACCGATAAATTCATCTTT.

In this sample, this clone turned up a few times. The mismatch at residue 9 between this DNA's translation and the TCRdb protein of a much larger clone likely reflects a read error; the protein shown is translated from the DNA. V usage is TRDV1 and J usage is TRDJ1, with 7 bases identical to TRDD3. V lost 1 base to trimming and J lost 0 bases; unmatched junction nucleotides: 20. Germline assignment: CDR1 TSWWSYY and CDR2 QGS. There are 21 residues in the CDR3. In nucleotides, the CDR3 is TGTGCTCTTGGGGAACGAGGCTTTTTCCTTACTGGGGATTCGTACACCGATAAACTCATCTTT. It codes for CALGERGFFLTGDSYTDKLIF.

Concerning this clone: A read error is the likely source, as a far larger clone sits one nucleotide away. This CDR3 is also generated by other DNA sequences in the sample. V is TRDV1 and J is TRDJ1, with D perhaps matching TRDD3 (9 bases). V gave up 6 bases and J gave up 0 bases, with 50 bases separating them. The CDR3 extends over 27 amino acids. Germline loops: CDR1 TSWWSYY, CDR2 QGS. The CDR3 protein is CALGPRGVGLPKPEVLGDTGYTDKLIF. CDR3 nucleotide sequence: TGTGCTCTTGGCCCCCGAGGGGTCGGCCTTCCTAAGCCCGAGGTACTGGGGGACACGGGGTACACCGATAAACTCATCTTT.

A few counts support this clone. With a far larger clone one base away, a read error is the likely cause. The same CDR3 arises from other DNA sequences in this sample as well. The chain recombines TRDV1 with TRDJ1; D perhaps matches TRDD3 (6 bases). The germline CDR1 and CDR2 sequences are TSWWSYY and QGS. The CDR3 spans 21 residues. The V and J ends lost 6 bases and 0 bases respectively, with 32 bases between them. CDR3 sequence reads: CALGPPYTLSGGRRYTDKLIF. DNA of the CDR3: TGTGCTCTTGGCCCTCCTTACACGCTTAGTGGGGGTCGGAGGTACACCGATAAACTCATCTTT.

Only a few counts were recorded for this clone. With only one base between it and a far larger clone, this is likely a read error. This sample also contains other DNA sequences that code for the same CDR3. The rearrangement links TRDV1 to TRDJ1; D unresolved. In germline, CDR1 is TSWWSYY, CDR2 QGS. This CDR3 is built from 15 residues. The CDR3 bases are TGTGCTCTTGGGGGTGCTCGACAGGGCACCGATAAGCTCATCTTT. As protein: CALGGARQGTDKLIF.

The genes are TRDV2 and TRDJ1, with 11 nucleotides matching TRDD3. CDR3 length: 18 amino acids. The ends lost 3 bases at V and 1 base at J; junction bases unmatched: 12. The V gene's germline CDR1 is GEAIGNYY and CDR2 EKD. The CDR3 DNA sequence: TGTGCCTGTGACGCCGTTTCTACTGGGGGATATTCCACCGATAAACTCATCTTT. Encoded protein: CACDAVSTGGYSTDKLIF.

This clone was counted a few times. This DNA's translation and the protein TCRdb lists, from a much larger clone, do not match at residue 5, likely due to a read error; the protein shown is translated from the DNA. V usage is TRDV1 and J usage is TRDJ1; 13 bases are shared with TRDD3. Germline V lookup: CDR1 TSWWSYY, CDR2 QGS. The CDR3 spans 27 residues. The J segment lost 0 bases and the V segment lost 6 bases, leaving 37 bases of the junction unmatched. This CDR3 is CALGSRGVGLPKPEVLGDTGYTDKLIF. In DNA form, the CDR3 reads TGTGCTCTTGGCTCCCGAGGGGTCGGCCTTCCTAAGCCCGAGGTACTGGGGGATACGGGGTACACCGATAAACTCATCTTT.

This clone appeared a few times. The protein TCRdb lists belongs to a much larger clone and differs from this DNA's translation at residue 4, which points to a read error; the protein shown is made from the DNA. The chain couples TRDV2 to TRDJ1; 7 bases match TRDD3. The CDR3 totals 18 residues. CDR1 is GEAIGNYY, CDR2 EKD, per germline. CDR3 in amino acids: CACNTLTGALLYTDKLIF. CDR3 nucleotides: TGTGCCTGTAACACCCTTACTGGGGCACTGTTGTACACCGATAAACTCATCTTT.

As regards this clone: Translating this DNA gives a protein that differs at residue 9 from the TCRdb one, which belongs to a much larger clone; a read error is likely, and the protein shown is this translation. The rearrangement uses TRAV38-2/DV8 and TRDJ1; D gene ambiguous. CDR1 TSESDYY and CDR2 QEAYKQQN come from the germline V gene. This CDR3 contains 16 residues. Trimming cost V 0 bases and J 8 bases, with 20 bases left between them. Here the CDR3 reads CAYRSVWYMTVEKLIF. The CDR3 DNA is TGTGCTTATAGGAGCGTGTGGTACATGACTGTAGAAAAACTCATCTTT.

In regard to this clone: The protein in TCRdb stems from a much larger clone and differs at residue 4 from this DNA's translation, likely a read error; here the protein is translated from the DNA. The chain has TRDV1 and TRDJ1, with TRDD3 matching over 8 bases. The CDR3 extends over 16 amino acids. CDR1 and CDR2 from the germline V gene are TSWWSYY and QGS. CDR3 DNA sequence: TGTGCTCTTGTGGAACCTTGGGGGATGTACACCGATAAACTCATCTTT. Its protein product is CALVEPWGMYTDKLIF.

Points on this clone: The TCRdb record carries a much larger clone's protein, which differs from this DNA's translation at residue 15; a read error is the likely cause, and the protein listed here is the DNA translation. The chain recombines TRDV1 with TRDJ1, with D possibly TRDD3 on 6 matching bases. V lost 6 bases to trimming and J lost 0 bases, with 32 bases between them. Germline V gene lookup returns CDR1 TSWWSYY and CDR2 QGS. The length of the CDR3 is 21 residues. The CDR3 DNA reads as TGTGCTCTTGGACCCAAAGGCCTACACTCCCTGGGGAGACCGCACACCGATAAACTCATCTTT. It encodes CALGPKGLHSLGRPHTDKLIF.

In the case of this clone: The likely explanation is a read error, given a far larger clone one base away. Other DNA sequences in this specimen translate into the identical CDR3. The rearrangement links TRDV3 to TRDJ1; TRDD3 matches at 8 bases. The CDR3 has 21 residues. Germline V gene lookup returns CDR1 TVYSNPD and CDR2 GDNSRS (reference sequence). J lost 0 bases, V lost 0 bases, and 24 bases had no gene match. This chain's CDR3 is CAFSSPTGWGYREMYTDKLIF. The CDR3 nucleotides are TGTGCCTTTAGCAGTCCTACTGGCTGGGGATACCGGGAGATGTACACCGATAAACTCATCTTT.

A few counts support this clone. This DNA's translation and the protein TCRdb lists, from a much larger clone, do not match at residue 5, likely due to a read error; the protein shown is translated from the DNA. The rearrangement uses TRDV2 and TRDJ1; tentatively, D is TRDD3 (5 bases). The ends were cut back, 2 bases at V and 1 base at J, with 19 bases in the middle. The CDR3 has 17 amino acids. Germline-derived CDR1 and CDR2 are GEAIGNYY and EKD. CDR3 in amino acids: CACDIFGVVPGTDKLIF. CDR3 DNA sequence: TGTGCCTGTGACATCTTTGGGGTTGTACCCGGCACCGATAAACTCATCTTT.

Only a few counts were recorded for this clone. This DNA's translation and the protein TCRdb lists, from a much larger clone, do not match at residue 16, likely due to a read error; the protein shown is translated from the DNA. CDR3 DNA sequence: TGTGCCTGTGACACCCTTACTGGGGCACTGTTGTACACCGATAAATTCATCTTT. Residues: CACDTLTGALLYTDKFIF. The chain has TRDV2 and TRDJ1, with 7 bases that match TRDD3. The germline gives CDR1 GEAIGNYY, CDR2 EKD. CDR3 size: 18 residues.

This clone has only a few counts. A far larger clone is just one base off, so this is likely a read error. The sample holds other DNA sequences that translate to the same CDR3. The chain combines TRAV38-2/DV8 with TRDJ1, with D unresolved. V was pared by 0 bases and J by 8 bases, with 20 bases between. The CDR3 totals 16 residues. Germline-derived CDR1 and CDR2 are TSESDYY and QEAYKQQN. Written as DNA, the CDR3 is TGTGCTTATAGGAGCGTGTGGTACGTGACCGTAGAAAAACTCATCTTT. Protein product: CAYRSVWYVTVEKLIF.

Notes on this clone: A far larger clone is only one base removed, so a read error is likely. The sample has other DNA sequences that encode this CDR3 too. The V gene is TRAV38-2/DV8, the J gene TRDJ1, with 7 bases that match TRDD3. This CDR3 spans 15 amino acids. CDR1 and CDR2 (germline): TSESDYY, QEAYKQQN. The CDR3: CAYRMGDPYTDKLIF. CDR3 bases: TGTGCATATAGGATGGGGGACCCGTACACCGATAAACTCATCTTT.

This clone was observed a few times. The TCRdb record carries a much larger clone's protein, which differs from this DNA's translation at residue 6; a read error is the likely cause, and the protein listed here is the DNA translation. The V and J genes are TRDV1 and TRDJ1, with D possibly being TRDD3 (5 bases). Germline V gene lookup returns CDR1 TSWWSYY and CDR2 QGS. This CDR3 contains 17 residues. Trimming left V 2 bases short and J 2 bases short, with 18 bases between. In nucleotides, the CDR3 is TGTGCTCTTGGGGAAGGGAGGGCAACGAGGGGGACCGATAAACTCATCTTT. It encodes CALGEGRATRGTDKLIF.

Worth noting for this clone: TCRdb attributes to this sequence the protein of a much larger clone, which differs from the DNA translation at residue 17; a read error is likely, and the protein displayed is translated from the DNA. The V and J genes are TRAV29/DV5 and TRDJ2, with 7 bases aligning to TRDD3. CDR1 and CDR2 from the germline V gene are NSMFDY and ISSIKDK. The CDR3 has 19 amino acids. This CDR3 is CAASARIYWGQRVTAQPFF. In DNA, the CDR3 is TGTGCAGCAAGCGCGCGTATTTACTGGGGTCAGCGAGTGACAGCACAACCCTTCTTT.

Notes on this clone: TCRdb pairs this DNA with a much larger clone's protein that differs at residue 8, likely a read error; the protein shown was translated from the DNA. The V call is TRAV38-2/DV8, the J call TRDJ1; D not resolved. The V gene's germline CDR1 is TSESDYY and CDR2 QEAYKQQN. This CDR3 comprises 16 residues. With 0 bases removed from V and 8 bases from J, the gap between germline ends came to 20 bases. CDR3 coding DNA: TGTGCTTATAGGAGCGTGTGGTGCGTGACTGTAGAAAAACTCATCTTT. This encodes CAYRSVWCVTVEKLIF.

The table lists this clone with a few counts. The protein TCRdb lists belongs to a much larger clone and differs from this DNA's translation at residue 9, which points to a read error; the protein shown is made from the DNA. The chain uses TRDV1 and TRDJ1; tentative D call: TRDD3 (5 bases). This CDR3 is built from 17 residues. Germline V CDR1 and CDR2: TSWWSYY, QGS. The germline V and J ends were trimmed by 2 bases and 2 bases, with 18 bases remaining between them. The CDR3 DNA reads TGTGCTCTTGGGGAAAGGAGGGCAGCGAGGGGGACCGATAAACTCATCTTT. Protein: CALGERRAARGTDKLIF.

In the case of this clone: With a far larger clone one base away, a read error is the likely cause. Within the sample, other DNA sequences also encode this same CDR3. DNA for the CDR3: TGTGCTCTTGGGGAACCTACTAACCCCTACGAAGACGTACTGGGGGACAGATACACCGATAAACTCATCTTT. Residues: CALGEPTNPYEDVLGDRYTDKLIF. V is TRDV1 and J is TRDJ1, with TRDD3 identical over 9 bases. Germline trimming cut 1 base from V and 0 bases from J; bases unmatched to any gene: 27. Germline lookup yields CDR1 TSWWSYY and CDR2 QGS. This CDR3 contains 24 residues.

About this clone itself: The protein given by TCRdb reflects a much larger clone and differs at residue 20 from this DNA's translation, likely from a read error; the protein shown is the DNA's translation. This chain links TRDV3 with TRDJ1; TRDD3 agrees at 10 bases. Germline V gene data show CDR1 as TVYSNPD and CDR2 as GDNSRS (reference sequence). CDR3 length: 21 residues. CDR3 nucleotides: TGTGCCTTTGAGGCCCACGACAAGCTACATGGTGGGGGATACCATGGCGATAAACTCACCTTT. The encoded protein is CAFEAHDKLHGGGYHGDKLTF.

This clone was seen only a few times. The protein TCRdb lists belongs to a much larger clone and differs from this DNA's translation at residue 13, which points to a read error; the protein shown is made from the DNA. The CDR3 bases are TGTGCCTGTGACAGACTGGGGGGGACCGATAAACTCACCTTT. Translating gives CACDRLGGTDKLTF. This chain links TRDV2 with TRDJ1; 8 bases match TRDD3. The germline V gene encodes CDR1 GEAIGNYY and CDR2 EKD. CDR3 length equals 14 residues.

Worth noting for this clone: A single base is all that separates this from a far larger clone, so a read error is likely. The chain recombines TRDV1 with TRDJ1; D assignment may be TRDD2 or TRDD3 (5 bases each). Germline V gene data show CDR1 as TSWWSYY and CDR2 as QGS. Trimming removed 2 bases at V and 2 bases at J, with 36 bases between. This CDR3 region has 23 residues. The DNA of the CDR3 is TGTGCTCTTGGGGAAATCCCTCACCTACGCACCCGGACTGGAATTTCTATTACCGATAAACTCATCTTT. It encodes CALGEIPHLRTRTGISITDKLIF.